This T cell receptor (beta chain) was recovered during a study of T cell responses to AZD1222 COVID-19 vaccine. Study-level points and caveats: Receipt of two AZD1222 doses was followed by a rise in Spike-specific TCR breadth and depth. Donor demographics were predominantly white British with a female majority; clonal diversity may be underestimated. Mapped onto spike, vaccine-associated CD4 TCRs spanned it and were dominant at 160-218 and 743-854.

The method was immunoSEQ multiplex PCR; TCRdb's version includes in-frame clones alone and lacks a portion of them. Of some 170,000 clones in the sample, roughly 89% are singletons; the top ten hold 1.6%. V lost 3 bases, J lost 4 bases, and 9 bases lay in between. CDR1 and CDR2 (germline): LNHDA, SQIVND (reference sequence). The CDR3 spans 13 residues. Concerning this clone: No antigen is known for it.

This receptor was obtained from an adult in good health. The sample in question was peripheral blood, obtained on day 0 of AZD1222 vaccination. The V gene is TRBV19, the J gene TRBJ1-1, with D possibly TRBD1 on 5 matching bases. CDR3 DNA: TGTGCCAGTAGTATTCGGGACCTCACTGAAGCTTTCTTT. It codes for CASSIRDLTEAFF.